This is a list of T cell receptor beta chains from one sample in a study of cytomegalovirus exposure and HLA in healthy donors. Only in-frame clones appear in the TCRdb table, and some are missing; sequencing was by immunoSEQ multiplex PCR. The data hold approximately 44,000 clones, with 75% to 90% observed a single time. Sequencing was done on a sample of PBMCs. These receptors all stem from a woman in her thirties or forties in good health and CMV-seropositive. Each CDR3 is given with its conserved first and last residue. The D gene is left open where the match is weak. Clone size appears in some rows only: once, few, many, or a class for an expanded clone.

CASSLALQETQYF	TGTGCCAGCAGCTTGGCCCTACAAGAGACCCAGTACTTC	-	TRBV5-5	TRBJ2-5	-
CASSRGDITSEQYF	TGCGCCAGCAGTCGAGGGGACATCACCAGCGAGCAGTACTTC	-	TRBV10-1	TRBJ2-7	few
CASSPVAGAMNEQFF	TGTGCCAGTAGTCCTGTGGCGGGAGCGATGAATGAGCAGTTCTTC	TRBD2	TRBV19	TRBJ2-1	-
CASSLVTAGELFF	TGTGCCAGCAGCTTAGTAACGGCCGGGGAGCTGTTTTTT	-	TRBV7-8	TRBJ2-2	-
CASSAAGISYNEQFF	TGTGCCAGCAGCGCCGCAGGTATCTCCTACAATGAGCAGTTCTTC	-	TRBV9	TRBJ2-1	-
CASSGGKGQGRPDTQYF	TGTGCCAGCAGTGGCGGAAAGGGACAGGGGAGACCAGATACGCAGTATTTT	TRBD1	TRBV6-4	TRBJ2-3	-
CASSYSGLQGSEQYF	TGTGCCAGCAGTTACTCGGGACTCCAAGGCTCCGAGCAGTACTTC	-	TRBV6-5	TRBJ2-7	-
CASSSRGSYEQYF	TGTGCCAGCAGTTCGCGGGGGTCCTACGAGCAGTACTTC	TRBD2	TRBV27	TRBJ2-7	-
CASSSRTSGRGAYNEQFF	TGTGCCAGCAGCTCCCGGACTAGCGGGAGAGGGGCCTACAATGAGCAGTTCTTC	TRBD2	TRBV7-2	TRBJ2-1	-
CASSEPSGRNTQYF	TGTGCCAGCAGTGAACCCAGCGGGAGGAATACGCAGTATTTT	TRBD2	TRBV2	TRBJ2-3	-
CASKQEAYEQYF	TGTGCCAGCAAACAGGAAGCCTACGAGCAGTACTTC	-	TRBV6-5	TRBJ2-7	-
CASKPGLLYNEQFF	TGTGCCAGCAAACCGGGACTCCTATACAATGAGCAGTTCTTC	-	TRBV28	TRBJ2-1	-
CSVVGVNTEAFF	TGCAGCGTTGTTGGAGTGAACACTGAAGCTTTCTTT	-	TRBV29-1	TRBJ1-1	-
CSVGGLAKNIQYF	TGCAGCGTTGGGGGCCTAGCCAAAAACATTCAGTACTTC	-	TRBV29-1	TRBJ2-4	-
CASTINPRGASTGSDTQYF	TGCGCCAGCACTATCAATCCCCGGGGGGCGAGCACAGGTTCAGATACGCAGTATTTT	-	TRBV4-1	TRBJ2-3	once
CASGLGGAEQYF	TGTGCTAGTGGTTTGGGGGGAGCCGAGCAGTACTTC	-	TRBV12-5	TRBJ2-7	-
CASSLGAGGRTDTQYF	TGCGCCAGCAGCTTGGGGGCGGGAGGGCGCACAGATACGCAGTATTTT	TRBD2	TRBV5-1	TRBJ2-3	-
CASHTGEESNQPQHF	TGTGCCAGTCACACAGGGGAAGAAAGCAATCAGCCCCAGCATTTT	TRBD1	TRBV19	TRBJ1-5	-
CASGPGANVLTF	TGTGCCAGTGGGCCTGGGGCCAACGTCCTGACTTTC	-	TRBV6-5	TRBJ2-6	-
CASSYSSRGTAEAFF	TGTGCCAGCAGTTACTCGAGCAGGGGCACGGCTGAAGCTTTCTTT	-	TRBV6-5	TRBJ1-1	-
CASSLPAGTGTYEQYF	TGTGCCAGCAGCTTGCCGGCCGGGACTGGAACCTACGAGCAGTACTTC	-	TRBV5-4	TRBJ2-7	-
CASSEGASGAGTQYF	TGTGCCAGCAGTGAAGGGGCTAGTGGGGCCGGTACGCAGTATTTT	-	TRBV6-1	TRBJ2-3	-
CSVPRTSGYWGDSYNEQFF	TGCAGCGTTCCGCGGACTAGCGGGTATTGGGGCGACTCCTACAATGAGCAGTTCTTC	TRBD2	TRBV29-1	TRBJ2-1	-
CASNQGGSEKLFF	TGCGCCAGCAACCAGGGGGGATCCGAAAAACTGTTTTTT	TRBD1	TRBV5-1	TRBJ1-4	once
CASARQDRSGNEQFF	TGTGCCAGCGCTCGCCAGGACAGGAGTGGGAATGAGCAGTTCTTC	TRBD1	TRBV6-6	TRBJ2-1	-
CASSLAGTGKKAFF	TGTGCCAGCAGTTTGGCTGGGACAGGGAAAAAAGCTTTCTTT	TRBD1	TRBV27	TRBJ1-1	-
CASSLVRETEAFF	TGTGCCAGCAGCTTAGTCAGGGAAACTGAAGCTTTCTTT	-	TRBV7-9	TRBJ1-1	-
CASSRGSSDTQYF	TGTGCCAGCAGTCGTGGGAGCTCAGATACGCAGTATTTT	-	TRBV2	TRBJ2-3	-
CASSQAGPNTEAFF	TGTGCCAGCAGCCAGGCGGGGCCGAACACTGAAGCTTTCTTT	-	TRBV11-3	TRBJ1-1	-
CASSDLAASWPQHF	TGTGCCAGCAGTGATTTGGCAGCGTCTTGGCCCCAGCATTTT	-	TRBV6-1	TRBJ1-5	-
CASPPGLNEQFF	TGTGCCAGCCCTCCGGGACTCAATGAGCAGTTCTTC	-	TRBV21-1	TRBJ2-1	-
CASSLVAGTDTQYF	TGCGCCAGCAGCTTGGTTGCAGGGACAGATACGCAGTATTTT	-	TRBV5-1	TRBJ2-3	-
CASSSAGGLDTEAFF	TGTGCCAGCAGTTCCGCAGGGGGGCTTGACACTGAAGCTTTCTTT	TRBD1	TRBV28	TRBJ1-1	-
CASRTGGPGELFF	TGTGCCAGTCGGACAGGGGGCCCCGGGGAGCTGTTTTTT	TRBD1	TRBV25-1	TRBJ2-2	once
CASTRNGVELFF	TGTGCCAGCACGCGAAATGGAGTGGAGCTGTTTTTT	-	TRBV2	TRBJ2-2	-
CASSQDQGQGQPQHF	TGCGCCAGCAGCCAAGACCAGGGGCAGGGTCAGCCCCAGCATTTT	-	TRBV4-1	TRBJ1-5	-
CASSHTPGQARGAEQYF	TGCGCCAGCAGCCACACTCCTGGACAGGCAAGGGGTGCCGAGCAGTACTTC	TRBD1	TRBV2	TRBJ2-7	-
CASSPTGTGYGYTF	TGTGCCAGCAGCCCAACTGGGACAGGCTATGGCTACACCTTC	TRBD1	TRBV5-4	TRBJ1-2	-
CASSLGSGTPSYEQYF	TGCGCCAGCAGCTTGGGAAGCGGGACTCCTTCCTACGAGCAGTACTTC	TRBD2	TRBV5-1	TRBJ2-7	-
CASSLEAGTLAKLFF	TGTGCCAGCAGCTTAGAGGCGGGTACTCTGGCGAAACTGTTTTTT	-	TRBV7-2	TRBJ1-4	-
CASRTGNTGELFF	TGTGCCAGCAGGACAGGGAACACCGGGGAGCTGTTTTTT	-	TRBV28	TRBJ2-2	-
CASSPVEFSTDTQYF	TGTGCCAGTAGCCCTGTGGAGTTTAGCACAGATACGCAGTATTTT	-	TRBV19	TRBJ2-3	-
CASSELWAQPQHF	TGTGCCAGCAGTGAACTCTGGGCTCAGCCCCAGCATTTT	-	TRBV6-5	TRBJ1-5	-
CASSSPGQSESTIYF	TGTGCCAGCAGCTCTCCGGGACAGTCGGAAAGCACCATATATTTT	TRBD1	TRBV7-6	TRBJ1-3	-
CASSSGTGAGETQYF	TGTGCCAGCAGTTCGGGGACAGGGGCGGGGGAGACCCAGTACTTC	TRBD1	TRBV27	TRBJ2-5	-
CASSQRGSTERGYTF	TGTGCCAGCAGCCAAAGGGGCTCGACAGAGCGTGGCTACACCTTC	-	TRBV9	TRBJ1-2	once
CASSNFLQGSETQYF	TGTGCCAGCAGTAACTTCCTTCAGGGTAGTGAGACCCAGTACTTC	-	TRBV6-1	TRBJ2-5	once
CASSESEDYQPQHF	TGTGCCAGCAGTGAGTCGGAGGACTATCAGCCCCAGCATTTT	-	TRBV25-1	TRBJ1-5	-
CASSLVYSSNQPQHF	TGTGCCAGCAGTTTAGTGTACAGTAGCAATCAGCCCCAGCATTTT	-	TRBV27	TRBJ1-5	-
CASSQQGDTEAFF	TGCGCCAGCAGCCAACAGGGGGACACTGAAGCTTTCTTT	TRBD1	TRBV10-2	TRBJ1-1	-
CASSYSWSRPQHF	TGTGCCAGCAGTTACAGCTGGTCGCGGCCCCAGCATTTT	-	TRBV6-5	TRBJ1-5	-
CASSSSPAAYSTDTQYF	TGTGCCAGCAGCTCCTCCCCGGCGGCCTATAGCACAGATACGCAGTATTTT	-	TRBV7-2	TRBJ2-3	-
CASSPGAAEQFF	TGTGCCAGCAGCCCTGGGGCGGCTGAGCAGTTCTTC	-	TRBV5-6	TRBJ2-1	-
CASSQRATHYNEQFF	TGTGCCAGCAGCCAGCGGGCGACACACTACAATGAGCAGTTCTTC	-	TRBV7-9	TRBJ2-1	-
CASARISGGGKEKLFF	TGTGCCAGCGCCCGGATCTCAGGGGGCGGAAAAGAAAAACTGTTTTTT	TRBD1	TRBV28	TRBJ1-4	-